This T cell receptor beta chain stems from a study of blood T cell repertoires in COVID-19 (dated by TCRdb to 2020 to 2022). Some background on the complete study: The collaborator samples originated in the United States, Italy and Spain and spanned the acute and convalescent phases of COVID-19. Where HLA class I and class II types were available, the types were taken from metadata supplied by the sample provider, not from assay-based typing. The prospective study material was composed of cDNA or gDNA derived from T cells, B-cell-depleted T cells, or PBMCs. A de-identified subject ID, COVID-19 status, age in years and sex were almost always included in the sample metadata. Subjects who had been exposed to COVID-19, were actively infected with it, or had recovered from it provided the deeply sampled blood TCRbeta repertoires that made up the dataset. The repertoires were made available in a free public database intended to serve as a resource for research on the immune response to SARS-CoV-2. The samples were drawn from two sources: the first 160 participants of the ongoing ImmuneRACE study, and 1,200 or so subjects contributed by 6 global collaborators. Summary of the overall study and its limitations: The quantity of clinical and demographic metadata differed by source and by participant and was supplied without curation.

TCRbeta CDR3 regions were amplified from genomic DNA using the immunoSEQ Assay, a bias-controlled multiplex PCR. In the original analysis: The number of nucleated cells in each sample was estimated from the amplification of reference gene primers within the assay. To quantify the absolute abundance of each unique TCRbeta CDR3 rearrangement, sequence reads were collapsed and filtered. For each sample, productive Simpson clonality was calculated by taking the square root of Simpson's diversity index across productive rearrangements. As stored in TCRdb, this immuneACCESS dataset retains in-frame rearrangements with V and J assigned. A fraction of the clones does not appear; measured against another copy, unresolved V genes explain less than half of the discrepancy, and the remainder lacks a known reason. V and J calls and clone size come straight from that table; D and trimming were deduced from the DNA. In all, the sample holds about 140,000 clones, and over 70% of those were seen once. Approximately 3.4% of the sample goes to the ten largest clones.

Samples from volunteer blood donors who had recovered from COVID-19 were contributed by a second Seattle source. Collaborating institutions collected whole blood in K2EDTA tubes following their own protocols. For TCRbeta analysis, collaborator samples were shipped as frozen whole blood, as isolated PBMCs, or as DNA extracted from either sample type. There are a few counts of this clone. Its target antigen remains unknown. No per-base quality is available; no much larger clone lies one base away. CDR1 and CDR2 are read off the germline V gene as SGHAT and FQNNGV. V loses 4 bases, J loses 3 bases, and the germline ends lie 14 bases apart. Including the terminal cysteine and phenylalanine, the CDR3 comprises 15 residues. The read is trimmed to its CDR3 DNA, 45 bases read in frame from base 1.

Here the chain combines TRBV11-2 and TRBJ2-3, and possibly TRBD2, on 5 matching bases. Sequencing was carried out using peripheral blood. This receptor was obtained from a man aged 65-85 years who had recovered from COVID-19. The CDR3 amino acid sequence is: CASSSMTKETDTQYF. The nucleotides are TGTGCCAGCAGCTCTATGACTAAAGAGACAGATACGCAGTATTTT. With the rest looked up from the reference TRBV11-2 and TRBJ2-3 genes rather than sequenced, the full variable domain is EAGVAQSPRYKIIEKRQSVAFWCNPISGHATLYWYQQILGQGPKLLIQFQNNGVVDDSQLPKDRFSAERLKGVDSTLKIQPAKLEDSAVYLCASSSMTKETDTQYFGPGTRLTVL.